These 3 T cell receptor beta chains were all obtained from the same sample, sequenced in a study of blood T cell repertoires in COVID-19. Data came from immunoSEQ multiplex PCR; TCRdb stores just in-frame clones and leaves some out. The sample carries approximately 120,000 clones, more than 65% recorded once. Sequenced sample: peripheral blood. The receptors were gathered from a woman aged 70-85 years with acute or convalescent COVID-19.

J is TRBJ2-7 and V is TRBV27; TRBD1 matches at 7 bases. The V gene's germline CDR1 is MNHEY and CDR2 SMNVEV (reference sequence). This CDR3 is 12 amino acids long. After removal of 7 bases from V and 5 bases from J, the junction contained 5 bases not matched to a gene. Here the CDR3 reads CASKDRADEQYF. The DNA for the CDR3 is TGTGCCAGCAAAGACAGGGCGGACGAGCAGTACTTC.

The genes are TRBV27 and TRBJ2-7; TRBD2 is a possible D gene (6 bases). This CDR3 has 14 residues. The V gene's germline CDR1 is MNHEY and CDR2 SMNVEV (reference sequence). V lost 5 bases to trimming and J lost 2 bases, with 13 bases between them. The DNA for the CDR3 is TGTGCCAGCAGTGGAGGGGACCACCCCTACGAGCAGTACTTC. As protein: CASSGGDHPYEQYF.

The gene calls are TRBV23-1 and TRBJ2-1, with no clear D. TRBV23-1 is recorded as an ORF, its role being uncertain. There are 11 residues in the CDR3. With 11 bases removed from V and 8 bases from J, the gap between germline ends came to 13 bases. This chain's CDR3 is CAVRDVHEQFF. In DNA, the CDR3 is TGCGCCGTTCGAGATGTCCATGAGCAGTTCTTC.